Shown below are 18 T cell receptor beta chains from a single sample sequenced in a study of cytomegalovirus exposure and HLA in healthy donors. 13 Jbeta primers and 60 Vbeta primers were used for the PCR. Generated by immunoSEQ multiplex PCR, the TCRdb table keeps only in-frame clones and is missing some. Of roughly 180,000 clones listed, roughly four fifths were seen once; the top ten hold 4.8%. Sequenced: PBMCs. The receptors shown here come from a girl between 5 and 17 years old in good health and CMV-seropositive.

The chain joins TRBV19 to TRBJ2-3; 11 bases match TRBD2. Per germline, CDR1 LNHDA and CDR2 SQIVND (reference sequence). This CDR3 has 17 residues. Trimming took 4 bases from V and 3 from J; bases not matched to a gene: 9. The DNA of the CDR3 is TGTGCCAGTAGTAGAATAGCGGGGGGGCCGAAAACAGATACGCAGTATTTT. Protein sequence: CASSRIAGGPKTDTQYF.

The chain is built from TRBV5-1 and TRBJ1-4; no firm D call. Between the trimmed V and J ends, which lost 0 bases and 0 bases, there was a span of 6 bases. This CDR3 has 15 residues. Germline CDR1 SGHRS, CDR2 YFSETQ. The CDR3 DNA sequence: TGCGCCAGCAGCTTGGCGCAGTCAACTAATGAAAAACTGTTTTTT. Translated, it gives CASSLAQSTNEKLFF.

CDR3 nucleotides: TGCGCCAGCAGTGATCGGGGGACCCAAGCTTTCTTT. Translating it yields CASSDRGTQAFF. The chain combines TRBV10-1 with TRBJ1-1; TRBD1 might be the D (5 bases). The length of the CDR3 is 12 residues. CDR1 is WNHNN and CDR2 is SYGVQD in the germline V gene (reference sequence). Trimming took off 3 bases at V and 9 bases at J, with 11 bases between the two ends.

This clone was detected once. The gene calls are TRBV9 and TRBJ1-1; D remains ambiguous. Germline values: CDR1 SGDLS, CDR2 YYNGEE. CDR3 length equals 12 residues. The V end was cut by 3 bases, the J end by 3 bases, with 6 bases between. CDR3: CASSAVDTEAFF. CDR3 DNA: TGTGCCAGCAGCGCGGTGGACACTGAAGCTTTCTTT.

The chain recombines TRBV19 with TRBJ1-2; D is unclear. Germline V lookup: CDR1 LNHDA, CDR2 SQIVND (reference sequence). The CDR3 consists of 14 residues. V was trimmed by 1 base and J by 1 base, leaving 7 bases between them. CDR3 coding DNA: TGTGCCAGTAGTATAGTGGCGGTTAACTATGGCTACACCTTC. This sequence encodes CASSIVAVNYGYTF.

The chain recombines TRBV5-1 with TRBJ2-7; 9 positions match TRBD1. Germline lookup yields CDR1 SGHRS and CDR2 YFSETQ. This CDR3 is built from 15 residues. With 5 bases clipped from V and 4 bases from J, the junction kept 10 bases outside the gene matches. CDR3 bases: TGCGCCAGCAGAACCGAACAGGGGGCGTCGTACGAGCAGTACTTC. This translates into CASRTEQGASYEQYF. The full variable domain, rest sourced from reference TRBV5-1 and TRBJ2-7, is KAGVTQTPRYLIKTRGQQVTLSCSPISGHRSVSWYQQTPGQGLQFLFEYFSETQRNKGNFPGRFSGRQFSNSRSEMNVSTLELGDSALYLCASRTEQGASYEQYFGPGTRLTVT.

V is TRBV19 and J is TRBJ2-3; 8 bases map to TRBD2. Germline CDR1 LNHDA, CDR2 SQIVND (reference sequence). The J segment lost 4 bases and the V segment lost 2 bases, leaving 5 bases of the junction unmatched. The CDR3 length is 15 residues. The CDR3 coding sequence is TGTGCCAGTAGTATACGACGGGGGGGTTCAGATACGCAGTATTTT. Translated: CASSIRRGGSDTQYF.

As for this clone: One end of the junction fails to match germline, which may point to a read error. The chain joins TRBV7-3 to TRBJ1-1, with 8 bases fitting TRBD1. The germline V gene has CDR1 SGHTA and CDR2 FQGTGA. The CDR3 runs 13 residues. CDR3 sequence: CASSEDRDTEASF. CDR3 in DNA: TGTGCCAGCAGCGAGGACAGGGACACTGAAGCTTCCTTT.

The chain couples TRBV7-9 to TRBJ2-2; 11 nucleotides align to TRBD2. The CDR3 has 17 residues. Losses at the gene ends were 6 bases for V and 5 bases for J; bases not matched to a gene: 11. Per the germline V gene, CDR1 is SEHNR and CDR2 is FQNEAQ (reference sequence). The DNA of the CDR3 is TGTGCCAGCAGAGAACATAGCGGGGGGGCCGGTACCGGGGAGCTGTTTTTT. Protein: CASREHSGGAGTGELFF.

This clone came up a few times. The J gene is TRBJ2-2, the V gene TRBV18; 9 nucleotides match TRBD1. The germline gives CDR1 KGHSH, CDR2 LQKENI. V dropped 8 bases and J dropped 6; count of bases not matched to a gene: 4. CDR3 length: 13 amino acids. The CDR3 DNA reads TGTGCCAGCACATGGACAGGGGCCGGGGAGCTGTTTTTT. Protein product: CASTWTGAGELFF.

The DNA for the CDR3 is TGCGCCAGCAGCCGGCCGGGACAGGAAAAAAACATTCAGTACTTC. This encodes CASSRPGQEKNIQYF. V and J are TRBV4-1 and TRBJ2-4; the match to TRBD1 covers 8 bases. The germline CDR1 and CDR2 sequences are MGHRA and YSYEKL. The CDR3 has 15 residues. The J segment lost 4 bases and the V segment lost 4 bases, leaving 6 bases of the junction unmatched.

This clone appeared once. The genes are TRBV7-6 and TRBJ2-7, with 9 bases fitting TRBD1. CDR3 size: 14 residues. Losses at the gene ends were 2 bases for V and 2 bases for J; bases not matched to a gene: 1. Germline-derived CDR1 and CDR2 are SGHVS and FNYEAQ. For the CDR3, the DNA is TGTGCCAGCAGCTTAAGGACAGGGGCCTACGAGCAGTACTTC. Protein: CASSLRTGAYEQYF.

This rearrangement joins TRBV5-1 to TRBJ2-7; 9 bases align to TRBD2. From germline, CDR1 is SGHRS and CDR2 YFSETQ. Trimming cost V 5 bases and J 5 bases; bases outside gene matches: 8. The CDR3 extends over 14 amino acids. The CDR3 here is CASSYAGGPHEQYF. The CDR3 DNA sequence: TGCGCCAGCAGTTACGCGGGGGGGCCCCACGAGCAGTACTTC.

CDR3 residues: CASSLETSGGGYYNEQFF. The CDR3, as DNA: TGTGCCAGCAGCTTAGAAACTAGCGGGGGGGGGTACTACAATGAGCAGTTCTTC. This chain joins TRBV11-3 and TRBJ2-1; TRBD2 aligns across 13 bases. Germline CDR1 SGHNT, CDR2 YENEEA. CDR3 length: 18 amino acids. With 0 bases clipped from V and 3 bases from J, the junction kept 5 bases outside the gene matches.

This clone was picked up one time. One end of the junction does not line up with germline, which may come from a read error. J is TRBJ1-1 and V is TRBV7-9; 9 bases are a match to TRBD1. The length of the CDR3 is 12 residues. Per germline, CDR1 SEHNR and CDR2 FQNEAQ (reference sequence). CDR3 in amino acids: CSSSLGTGEAFF. For the CDR3, the DNA is TGTTCCAGCAGCTTAGGGACAGGGGAAGCTTTCTTT.

The chain has TRBV25-1 and TRBJ2-1, with 14 bases identical to TRBD2. This CDR3 is built from 17 residues. In germline, CDR1 is MGHDK, CDR2 SYGVNS. The J segment lost 6 bases and the V segment lost 4 bases, leaving 8 bases of the junction unmatched. CDR3 sequence reads: CASSAWTSGGSLNEQFF. Written as DNA, the CDR3 is TGTGCCAGCAGTGCCTGGACTAGCGGGGGGTCTCTCAATGAGCAGTTCTTC.

The J gene is TRBJ2-2, the V gene TRBV5-6; 7 bases are a match to TRBD1. The germline gives CDR1 SGHDT, CDR2 YYEEEE. J lost 5 bases, V lost 5 bases, and 6 bases had no gene match. The CDR3 runs to 14 residues. The CDR3 DNA sequence: TGTGCCAGCAGTAGGGGGCTGGGGACCGGGGAGCTGTTTTTT. Its translation: CASSRGLGTGELFF. The whole variable domain, remainder taken from reference TRBV5-6 and TRBJ2-2, is DAGVTQSPTHLIKTRGQQVTLRCSPKSGHDTVSWYQQALGQGPQFIFQYYEEEERQRGNFPDRFSGHQFPNYSSELNVNALLLGDSALYLCASSRGLGTGELFFGEGSRLTVL.

The J gene is TRBJ2-5, the V gene TRBV27; TRBD2 aligns across 9 bases. Germline V gene lookup returns CDR1 MNHEY and CDR2 SMNVEV (reference sequence). The V segment lost 5 bases and the J segment 5 bases; nucleotides outside the gene matches: 27. This CDR3 contains 21 residues. The CDR3 nucleotides read TGTGCCAGCAGTCCGACGTCATTACTCTTTCCGAGACTAGCGGTCGGGGAGACCCAGTACTTC. It codes for CASSPTSLLFPRLAVGETQYF.